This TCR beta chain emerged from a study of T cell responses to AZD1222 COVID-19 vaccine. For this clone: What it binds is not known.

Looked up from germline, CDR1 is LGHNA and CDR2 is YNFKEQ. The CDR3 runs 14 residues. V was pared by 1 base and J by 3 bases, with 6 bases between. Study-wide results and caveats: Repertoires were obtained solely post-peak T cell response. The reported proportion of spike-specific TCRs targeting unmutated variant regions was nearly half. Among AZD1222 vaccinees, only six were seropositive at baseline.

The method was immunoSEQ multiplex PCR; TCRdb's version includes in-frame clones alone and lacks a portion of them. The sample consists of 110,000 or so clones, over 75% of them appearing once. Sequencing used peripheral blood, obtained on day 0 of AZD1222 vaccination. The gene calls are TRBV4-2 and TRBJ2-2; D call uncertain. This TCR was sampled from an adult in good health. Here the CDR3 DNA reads TGTGCCAGCAGCCAAGGCAGATACACCGGGGAGCTGTTTTTT. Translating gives CASSQGRYTGELFF.